This section outlines one T cell receptor (beta chain) sequence together with its context. Its target is unknown. TCRdb re-called the 5' RACE reads with MiXCR, one entry per CDR3 protein. The profile shows over 700,000 distinct CDR3 sequences, 15% to 20% of them singletons. The sample comes from a study of CD8 T cells in ankylosing spondylitis. Study-wide results and limits: Significant enrichment of disease-linked clones was reported in matched ankylosing spondylitis synovial fluid. It appeared that ankylosing spondylitis blood was characterized by a TCR beta motif of eight highly homologous variants.

From germline, CDR1 is SGHRS and CDR2 YFSETQ. V was shortened by 6 bases and J by 0 bases, with 13 bases between the two germline ends. CDR3 length: 15 residues. The sequencing sample was made of blood, either unsorted or a sorted T cell fraction (not recorded which). J is TRBJ1-3 and V is TRBV5-1, with TRBD1 as a possible D gene (6 bases). The source is a male donor with ankylosing spondylitis. CDR3 coding DNA: TGCGCCAGCACCATCGAAGGGGGCTCTGGAAACACCATATATTTT. Amino acids: CASTIEGGSGNTIYF. Full variable domain (missing parts from reference TRBV5-1 and TRBJ1-3): KAGVTQTPRYLIKTRGQQVTLSCSPISGHRSVSWYQQTPGQGLQFLFEYFSETQRNKGNFPGRFSGRQFSNSRSEMNVSTLELGDSALYLCASTIEGGSGNTIYFGEGSWLTVV.